Below are 23 T cell receptor beta chains sequenced from a single sample in a study of tissue T cells after allogeneic stem cell transplantation (dated 2022 in TCRdb). Library method: the immunoSEQ multiplex PCR assay. TCRdb carries this immuneACCESS record with in-frame sequences only. Its versions omit some clonotypes, under half of them owing to an unresolved V gene in the studies checked, with the rest unexplained. This sample comprises several thousand clones, about 35% of them detected only once. The top ten constitute roughly 5% of the sample. This sample's time point label indicates: mouse harvest day 14 after allogeneic transplant. Mouse grafts combined 10^7 T-cell-depleted bone marrow cells with 10^6 splenic CD5+ T cells, given via tail vein injection. Sequences were obtained from skin. The receptor source for this set is a female BALB/c mouse given C57BL/6 T cells with graft-versus-host disease after an allogeneic hematopoietic cell transplant.

As for this clone: The genes and germline here are from mouse. The CDR3 extends 1 residue past the end of the read, so its final part is completed from the germline J gene. The rearrangement uses TRBV2 and TRBJ2-4, with D hard to call. The V end was cut by 0 bases, the J end by 3 bases, with 7 bases between. Looked up from germline, CDR1 is LGHNA and CDR2 is YSYQKL. The CDR3 extends over 14 amino acids. The covered CDR3 bases are TGTGCCAGCAGCCAAGAAAGGGCACAAAACACCTTGTAC. Translating gives CASSQERAQNTLY. The full CDR3 protein is CASSQERAQNTLYF.

To note about this clone: The gene symbols are mouse symbols. The CDR3 end lies 1 residue beyond the end of the read and is filled in from the germline J gene. The chain is built from TRBV3 and TRBJ2-3, with 8 bases fitting TRBD1. V lost 2 bases to trimming and J lost 4 bases; unmatched junction nucleotides: 5. The length of the CDR3 is 15 residues. Germline CDR1 is SNHLY and CDR2 is FYNGKV (reference sequence). The CDR3 bases that were read are TGTGCCAGCAGCTTATTCGGGACAGGCACAGAAACGCTGTAT. It is translated as CASSLFGTGTETLY. The whole CDR3 sequence reads CASSLFGTGTETLYF.

With regard to this clone: Germline and genes here are mouse. The sequence runs out 1 residue before the end of the CDR3; the remainder is reconstructed from the germline J gene. The chain links TRBV12-1 to TRBJ2-5; perhaps TRBD1 as D (5 bases). The germline gives CDR1 SGHSN, CDR2 HYEKVE. V shed 0 bases and J shed 0 bases, with 9 bases lying between them. This CDR3 contains 15 residues. CDR3 protein: CASSLVQGNQDTQYF. The DNA read from the CDR3 is TGTGCCAGCTCTCTCGTTCAGGGAAACCAAGACACCCAGTAC.

By proportion, this clone is medium-sized. Genes here carry mouse names. The CDR3 is cut off 1 residue early in the read; its end comes from the germline J gene. The chain links TRBV16 to TRBJ1-2, with no clear D. The CDR3 extends over 12 amino acids. Trimming left V 5 bases short and J 1 base short, with 5 bases between. CDR1 SGHSA and CDR2 FRNQAP come from the germline V gene. The chain's CDR3 is CASSPGNSDYTF. The sequenced CDR3 bases are TGTGCAAGCAGCCCAGGAAACTCCGACTACACC.

Worth noting for this clone: Mouse gene names apply. Read data end 1 residue before the CDR3 end; the end is taken from the germline J gene. Other DNA sequences from this sample encode an identical CDR3 as well. V and J are TRBV26 and TRBJ1-4; D is uncertain. V was shortened by 2 bases and J by 5 bases, with 3 bases between the two germline ends. Germline assignment: CDR1 KGHPV and CDR2 FQNQEV (reference sequence). CDR3 length: 12 amino acids. The sequenced part of the CDR3 DNA is TGTGCCAGCAGTCTGGCTAACGAAAGATTATTT. This encodes CASSLANERLF. The full CDR3 is CASSLANERLFF.

This clone was seen a few times. Germline and genes here are mouse. The read terminates 1 residue ahead of where the CDR3 ends, so the germline J gene completes it. The rearrangement uses TRBV26 and TRBJ2-2; D unclear. The germline gives CDR1 KGHPV, CDR2 FQNQEV (reference sequence). The V gene lost 3 bases and the J gene lost 0 bases, with 8 bases spanning the gap. This CDR3 spans 15 amino acids. CDR3 sequence reads: CASSLDGTNTGQLYF. The sequenced CDR3 bases are TGTGCCAGCAGTCTTGACGGAACAAACACCGGGCAGCTCTAC.

A word on this clone: The germline and genes are mouse ones. The CDR3 end lies 1 residue beyond the end of the read and is filled in from the germline J gene. The chain uses TRBV12-1 and TRBJ2-3; D is perhaps TRBD2 (7 bases). CDR1 is SGHSN, CDR2 HYEKVE, per germline. The germline V and J ends were trimmed by 1 base and 2 bases, with 12 bases remaining between them. The CDR3 is 15 amino acids. The part of the CDR3 DNA that was read is TGTGCCAGCTCTCTGGGGGGCGCTAATGCAGAAACGCTGTAT. Protein sequence: CASSLGGANAETLY. The complete CDR3 reads CASSLGGANAETLYF.

This clone was counted a few times. All gene names here are mouse names. The missing CDR3 end, 1 residue past where the read stops, is filled in from the germline J gene. The gene calls are TRBV23 and TRBJ1-4; the table's D call of TRBD1 was not tested on the DNA. The CDR3 length is 13 residues. Germline V lookup: CDR1 KGHTA, CDR2 FQNQQP. The CDR3 sequence is CSSSQQGNERLFF. The covered CDR3 bases are TGCTCCAGCAGTCAACAGGGCAACGAAAGATTATTT.

This clone occurred a few times. Gene labels here are mouse ones. The read ends 1 residue shy of where the CDR3 ends; the end is completed using the germline J gene. The chain carries TRBV4 and TRBJ2-7; no clear D gene. The CDR3 length is 10 residues. The germline gives CDR1 LGHDT, CDR2 YNNKQL (reference sequence). Trimming took off 4 bases at V and 4 bases at J, with 2 bases between the two ends. The CDR3: CASSFYEQYF. The covered CDR3 bases are TGTGCCAGCAGCTTTTATGAACAGTAC.

Concerning this clone itself: Germline and genes: mouse. The read falls 1 residue short of the CDR3 end, and the missing part is taken from the germline J gene. The J gene is TRBJ2-4, the V gene TRBV16; 7 positions match TRBD2. The CDR3 length is 13 residues. With 4 bases clipped from V and 4 bases from J, the junction kept 2 bases outside the gene matches. CDR1 and CDR2 from the germline V gene are SGHSA and FRNQAP. The CDR3: CASSSTGKNTLYF. The sequenced CDR3 bases are TGTGCAAGCAGCTCGACTGGGAAAAACACCTTGTAC.

This clone is termed medium-sized. Gene names and germline refer to mouse. The read terminates 1 residue before the CDR3 end, so the remaining end is supplied by the germline J gene. This rearrangement joins TRBV26 to TRBJ2-2; TRBD1 is a possible D gene (6 bases). CDR1 and CDR2 from the germline V gene are KGHPV and FQNQEV (reference sequence). This CDR3 region has 15 residues. V was shortened by 5 bases and J by 2 bases, with 12 bases between the two germline ends. This CDR3 reads CASSTGRGNTGQLYF. The DNA read from the CDR3 is TGTGCCAGCAGTACAGGGAGGGGGAACACCGGGCAGCTCTAC.

By proportion, this clone is medium-sized (0.01 to 0.1%). Gene labels here are mouse ones. The CDR3 is cut off 1 residue early in the read; its end comes from the germline J gene. The genes are TRBV26 and TRBJ2-7; 8 bases agree with TRBD2. The germline V gene has CDR1 KGHPV and CDR2 FQNQEV (reference sequence). Trimming took 1 base from V and 0 from J; bases not matched to a gene: 2. The CDR3 consists of 15 residues. The part of the CDR3 DNA that was read is TGTGCCAGCAGTCTGTGGGGGGGGCGCTCCTATGAACAGTAC. Translation: CASSLWGGRSYEQY. The whole CDR3 is CASSLWGGRSYEQYF. Using reference TRBV26 and TRBJ2-7 for the parts outside the CDR3, the full variable domain is NSKVIQTPRYLVKGQGQKAKMRCIPEKGHPVVFWYQQNKNNEFKFLINFQNQEVLQQIDMTEKRFSAECPSNSPCSLEIQSSEAGDSALYLCASSLWGGRSYEQYFGPGTRLTVL.

Details on this clone: Mouse gene names apply. The sequence runs out 1 residue before the end of the CDR3; the remainder is reconstructed from the germline J gene. This sequence joins TRBV26 and TRBJ1-6, with D unresolved. TRBJ1-6 is treated as an ORF (open reading frame) with a function not yet certain. Germline V CDR1 and CDR2: KGHPV, FQNQEV (reference sequence). V was cut by 2 bases and J by 5 bases, with 7 bases left in between. The CDR3 covers 14 residues. The CDR3 loop reads CASSLITHNSPLYF. The covered CDR3 bases are TGTGCCAGCAGTCTGATTACACATAATTCGCCCCTCTAC.

In its sample, this clone was seen a few times. Genes and germline come from the mouse. Coverage ceases 1 residue before the CDR3 finishes, and the germline J gene fills in the end. The chain couples TRBV13-1 to TRBJ2-1, with no clear D. CDR3 length equals 13 residues. Trimming left V 3 bases short and J 0 bases short, with 4 bases between. Germline CDR1 NSHNY, CDR2 SYGAGN. CDR3 amino acids: CASSGGNYAEQFF. The sequenced part of the CDR3 DNA is TGTGCCAGCAGTGGGGGTAACTATGCTGAGCAGTTC.

Points on this clone: Mouse gene names and germline throughout. The read is 1 residue too short to cover the CDR3 end, so that end is filled in from the germline J gene. The chain has TRBV1 and TRBJ1-6; no clear D. TRBJ1-6 is known as an ORF, though its function is uncertain. CDR3 size: 15 residues. CDR1 and CDR2 from the germline V gene are NSQYPW and LRSPGD (reference sequence). V shed 0 bases and J shed 0 bases, with 3 bases lying between them. CDR3 DNA (partial): TGCACCTGCAGTGCAGAGGGTTCCTATAATTCGCCCCTCTAC. It is translated as CTCSAEGSYNSPLY. The whole CDR3 region reads CTCSAEGSYNSPLYF.

On this clone itself: Mouse gene names and germline throughout. The CDR3 is cut off 1 residue early in the read; its end comes from the germline J gene. This rearrangement joins TRBV26 to TRBJ1-3; 7 positions match TRBD1. In germline, CDR1 is KGHPV, CDR2 FQNQEV (reference sequence). V lost 6 bases, J lost 0 bases, and 2 bases stayed unmatched. This CDR3 is 14 amino acids long. The CDR3 reads CASRQGVSGNTLYF. The DNA read from the CDR3 is TGTGCCAGCAGGCAGGGGGTTTCTGGAAATACGCTCTAT. Full variable domain (remainder filled in from reference TRBV26 and TRBJ1-3): NSKVIQTPRYLVKGQGQKAKMRCIPEKGHPVVFWYQQNKNNEFKFLINFQNQEVLQQIDMTEKRFSAECPSNSPCSLEIQSSEAGDSALYLCASRQGVSGNTLYFGEGSRLIVV.

As regards this clone: The germline and genes are mouse ones. The CDR3 end lies 1 residue beyond the end of the read and is filled in from the germline J gene. The V and J genes are TRBV26 and TRBJ2-5, with 13 bases aligning to TRBD2. V was clipped by 2 bases and J by 2 bases; unmatched bases: 4. The CDR3 loop spans 17 amino acids. CDR1 is KGHPV and CDR2 is FQNQEV in the germline V gene (reference sequence). The CDR3 protein is CASSLPWTGGAQDTQYF. The part of the CDR3 DNA that was read is TGTGCCAGCAGTCTGCCGTGGACTGGGGGGGCCCAAGACACCCAGTAC.

In regard to this clone: Gene names denote mouse genes. The read falls 1 residue short of the CDR3 end, and the missing part is taken from the germline J gene. The rearrangement joins TRBV12-1 to TRBJ2-1; D not certain. The V end was cut by 2 bases, the J end by 2 bases, with 9 bases between. Germline V gene sequence: CDR1 SGHSN, CDR2 HYEKVE. CDR3 size: 14 residues. CDR3 protein: CASSPQEYYAEQFF. Partial CDR3 DNA: TGTGCCAGCTCTCCCCAGGAGTACTATGCTGAGCAGTTC. The full variable domain, completed using reference TRBV12-1 and TRBJ2-1, is DSGVVQSPRHIIKEKGGRSVLTCIPISGHSNVVWYQQTLGKELKFLIQHYEKVERDKGFLPSRFSVQQFDDYHSEMNMSALELEDSAMYFCASSPQEYYAEQFFGPGTRLTVL.

This clone came up a few times. Any gene name here is a mouse gene name. CDR3 protein: CASSAGLGGLYAEQFF. The part of the CDR3 DNA that was read is TGTGCCAGCAGCGCGGGACTGGGGGGGCTATATGCTGAGCAGTTC. This sequence joins TRBV3 and TRBJ2-1; the match to TRBD2 covers 14 bases. The CDR3 extends 1 residue past the end of the read, so its final part is completed from the germline J gene. Germline lookup yields CDR1 SNHLY and CDR2 FYNGKV (reference sequence). The CDR3 sequence is 16 residues long. Trimming took 5 bases from V and 4 from J; bases not matched to a gene: 4. Full variable domain (missing parts from reference TRBV3 and TRBJ2-1): GPKVLQIPSHQIIDMGQMVTLNCDPVSNHLYFYWYKQILGQQMEFLVNFYNGKVMEKSKLFKDQFSVERPDGSYFTLKIQPTALEDSAVYFCASSAGLGGLYAEQFFGPGTRLTVL.

This clone qualifies as medium-sized (0.01 to 0.1%). Germline and genes: mouse. The CDR3 is cut off 1 residue early in the read; its end comes from the germline J gene. The sample carries other DNA sequences with the same CDR3. The J gene is TRBJ1-2, the V gene TRBV26; no firm D call. With 0 bases removed from V and 1 base from J, the gap between germline ends came to 0 bases. The CDR3 is 12 residues long. Looked up from germline, CDR1 is KGHPV and CDR2 is FQNQEV (reference sequence). Incomplete CDR3 DNA: TGTGCCAGCAGTCTGTCAAACTCCGACTACACC. Encoded protein: CASSLSNSDYT. The whole CDR3 reads CASSLSNSDYTF.

In regard to this clone: Gene names follow the mouse nomenclature. The CDR3 end falls 1 residue outside the read, so it is completed with the germline J gene. The gene calls are TRBV16 and TRBJ1-3; D gene unclear. Germline CDR1 SGHSA, CDR2 FRNQAP. V lost 5 bases and J 0 bases, leaving 8 bases between the germline ends. The CDR3 consists of 14 residues. The CDR3 bases that were read are TGTGCAAGCAGCCGCAGGTATTCTGGAAATACGCTCTAT. Its protein is CASSRRYSGNTLY. The whole CDR3 sequence reads CASSRRYSGNTLYF. The full variable domain, in which reference TRBV16 and TRBJ1-3 provide the parts outside the CDR3, is NAGVIQTPRHKVTGKGQEATLWCEPISGHSAVFWYRQTIVQGLEFLTYFRNQAPIDDSGMPKERFSAQMPNQSHSTLKIQSTQPQDSAVYLCASSRRYSGNTLYFGEGSRLIVV.

Concerning this clone: Each gene name is a mouse one. From the germline J gene comes the end of the CDR3, since the read stops 1 residue before it. This rearrangement joins TRBV2 to TRBJ2-4; unclear D gene. V was clipped by 2 bases and J by 0 bases, with 9 bases between them. CDR3 length equals 15 residues. Per germline, CDR1 LGHNA and CDR2 YSYQKL. CDR3 sequence reads: CASSQTLSSQNTLYF. CDR3 DNA (partial): TGTGCCAGCAGCCAAACTCTGAGTAGTCAAAACACCTTGTAC.

Concerning this clone itself: Each gene name is a mouse one. The CDR3 is CAWSRWGDRDTQYF. Partial CDR3 DNA: TGTGCCTGGAGTCGCTGGGGGGACCGAGACACCCAGTAC. The chain combines TRBV31 with TRBJ2-5; 8 bases align to TRBD2. The DNA ends 1 residue before the CDR3 does, and the rest of the CDR3 is filled in from the germline J gene. Per the germline V gene, CDR1 is GKSSPN and CDR2 is SITVG. The junction had 5 bases not matched to a gene; V was cut back by 1 base and J by 5 bases. This CDR3 is 14 amino acids long.